This is a list of T cell receptor beta chains from one sample in a study of blood T cells in healthy people across ages. TCRdb reanalysed the 5' RACE reads using MiXCR and keeps one entry per CDR3 protein. The repertoire includes 650,000 to 700,000 distinct CDR3 sequences, 40% to 65% of them detected once, and roughly 12% sits in the top ten. The material sequenced was blood. These receptors were obtained from an elderly woman in good health. Each CDR3 is given with its conserved first and last residue. Fields, in order: CDR3 DNA, CDR3 protein, J gene, D gene, V gene, clone size. A D gene is named only where the DNA matches it firmly. Size values are once, few and many counts, or a class for expanded clones, and some rows have none.

CDR3 DNA: TGTGCCAGCCTAAGCAGGGGGCGAGGCTATGGCTACACCTTC
CDR3 protein: CASLSRGRGYGYTF
J gene: TRBJ1-2
D gene: TRBD1
V gene: TRBV12-3/TRBV12-4
clone size: many

CDR3 DNA: TGTGCCAGCAGCTTAGAGGGACAGGCCCCTAACTATGGCTACACCTTC
CDR3 protein: CASSLEGQAPNYGYTF
J gene: TRBJ1-2
D gene: TRBD1
V gene: TRBV7-2
clone size: -

CDR3 DNA: TGCGCCAGCAGCTCCCGAGCGACCTACGATGAGCAGTTCTTC
CDR3 protein: CASSSRATYDEQFF
J gene: TRBJ2-1
D gene: -
V gene: TRBV5-1
clone size: -

CDR3 DNA: TGTGCCAGCAGTTACTCTACCGGACTAGCGGGGTCTGAGCAGTACTTC
CDR3 protein: CASSYSTGLAGSEQYF
J gene: TRBJ2-7
D gene: TRBD2
V gene: TRBV6-5
clone size: -

CDR3 DNA: TGTGCCAGCAGCACTAGGTCCCCTCGGAGCCCAGATACGCAGTATTTT
CDR3 protein: CASSTRSPRSPDTQYF
J gene: TRBJ2-3
D gene: -
V gene: TRBV13
clone size: many

CDR3 DNA: TGTGCCACCAGCCGTCGTCGAGTGACGGGAAACACCATATATTTT
CDR3 protein: CATSRRRVTGNTIYF
J gene: TRBJ1-3
D gene: -
V gene: TRBV15
clone size: few

CDR3 DNA: TGTGCCAGCAGGCAGTTATATAGCAATCAGCCCCAGCATTTT
CDR3 protein: CASRQLYSNQPQHF
J gene: TRBJ1-5
D gene: -
V gene: TRBV2
clone size: few

CDR3 DNA: TGCAGTGCTAGACTGATAGCCTACGAGCAGTACTTC
CDR3 protein: CSARLIAYEQYF
J gene: TRBJ2-7
D gene: -
V gene: TRBV20-1
clone size: once

CDR3 DNA: TGCAGCGTTGTGACTAGTACCGGGGAGCTGTTTTTT
CDR3 protein: CSVVTSTGELFF
J gene: TRBJ2-2
D gene: -
V gene: TRBV29-1
clone size: -

CDR3 DNA: TGTGCCAGCAGCTTAGCTTCCACAGGGACTAGGGCTTTCTTT
CDR3 protein: CASSLASTGTRAFF
J gene: TRBJ1-1
D gene: -
V gene: TRBV7-9
clone size: few

CDR3 DNA: TGTGCCAGCAGTCCCAGGGTTAGTGGCTACACCTTC
CDR3 protein: CASSPRVSGYTF
J gene: TRBJ1-2
D gene: -
V gene: TRBV28
clone size: -

CDR3 DNA: TGTGCCAGCACGAGGAGTGGTACGCAGTATTTT
CDR3 protein: CASTRSGTQYF
J gene: TRBJ2-3
D gene: -
V gene: TRBV6-6
clone size: -

CDR3 DNA: TGTGCCAGCAGTCAAAGGGGGCTCCTCATAGGGGAGACCCAGTACTTC
CDR3 protein: CASSQRGLLIGETQYF
J gene: TRBJ2-5
D gene: TRBD1
V gene: TRBV12-3/TRBV12-4
clone size: many

CDR3 DNA: TGTGCCAGCAGCCTGGGGCTACCCAGCTCCTATAATTCACCCCTCCACTTT
CDR3 protein: CASSLGLPSSYNSPLHF
J gene: TRBJ1-6
D gene: -
V gene: TRBV13
clone size: -

CDR3 DNA: TGTGCCAGCAGCCAATCTTTAAACACCATATATTTT
CDR3 protein: CASSQSLNTIYF
J gene: TRBJ1-3
D gene: -
V gene: TRBV3-1
clone size: -

CDR3 DNA: TGTGCCAGTCGGACAGGGGACTATGGCTACACCTTC
CDR3 protein: CASRTGDYGYTF
J gene: TRBJ1-2
D gene: TRBD1
V gene: TRBV6-5
clone size: many

CDR3 DNA: TGTGCCAGCAGTCCCCCGGGACTGGGTGGCTACACCTTC
CDR3 protein: CASSPPGLGGYTF
J gene: TRBJ1-2
D gene: -
V gene: TRBV6-6
clone size: many

CDR3 DNA: TGTGCCAGCCGGGGGACTCCCGGCTCCTACGAGCAGTACTTC
CDR3 protein: CASRGTPGSYEQYF
J gene: TRBJ2-7
D gene: -
V gene: TRBV6-6
clone size: many

CDR3 DNA: TGCAGTGCTAGGATACCGGCAGGCTATAATTCACCCCTCCACTTT
CDR3 protein: CSARIPAGYNSPLHF
J gene: TRBJ1-6
D gene: -
V gene: TRBV20-1
clone size: -

CDR3 DNA: TGTGCCAGCAGCTTGAGGCAGGACTATAACGAGCAGTACTTC
CDR3 protein: CASSLRQDYNEQYF
J gene: TRBJ2-7
D gene: -
V gene: TRBV7-2
clone size: -

CDR3 DNA: TGTGCCATCAGTCGACAGGGAGGGGACTATGGCTACACCTTC
CDR3 protein: CAISRQGGDYGYTF
J gene: TRBJ1-2
D gene: TRBD1
V gene: TRBV10-3
clone size: -

CDR3 DNA: TGTGCCAGCATCAAAATACCCGGGACAGGGGACTATGGCTACACCTTC
CDR3 protein: CASIKIPGTGDYGYTF
J gene: TRBJ1-2
D gene: TRBD1
V gene: TRBV2
clone size: many

CDR3 DNA: TGTGCCAGCAGCTGGGGCCGTAATGAAAAACTGTTTTTT
CDR3 protein: CASSWGRNEKLFF
J gene: TRBJ1-4
D gene: -
V gene: TRBV7-8
clone size: -

CDR3 DNA: TGTGCCAGCAGCAACAGGGGTTCGACTGAAGCTTTCTTT
CDR3 protein: CASSNRGSTEAFF
J gene: TRBJ1-1
D gene: TRBD1
V gene: TRBV28
clone size: -

CDR3 DNA: TGTGCCAGCACCTACAGGGGTTTCACAGATACGCAGTATTTT
CDR3 protein: CASTYRGFTDTQYF
J gene: TRBJ2-3
D gene: TRBD1
V gene: TRBV27
clone size: many

CDR3 DNA: TGTGCCAGCAGATTCGGCCTCCCTACGGGCCCAGAGACCCAGTACTTC
CDR3 protein: CASRFGLPTGPETQYF
J gene: TRBJ2-5
D gene: -
V gene: TRBV28
clone size: -

CDR3 DNA: TGTGCCAGCAGTTTGTACCGCCAGGGGAACACTGAAGCTTTCTTT
CDR3 protein: CASSLYRQGNTEAFF
J gene: TRBJ1-1
D gene: -
V gene: TRBV12-3/TRBV12-4
clone size: many

CDR3 DNA: TGCAGTGCTATAGGACAGGGTGCCTACGAGCAGTACTTC
CDR3 protein: CSAIGQGAYEQYF
J gene: TRBJ2-7
D gene: TRBD1
V gene: TRBV20-1
clone size: -

CDR3 DNA: TGTGCCAGCAGTTGGGGACTAGCGGGTGGAGATACGCAGTATTTT
CDR3 protein: CASSWGLAGGDTQYF
J gene: TRBJ2-3
D gene: TRBD2
V gene: TRBV6-6
clone size: many

CDR3 DNA: TGTGCCAGCAGTGTCGGGGGCATCTACGAGCAGTACTTC
CDR3 protein: CASSVGGIYEQYF
J gene: TRBJ2-7
D gene: -
V gene: TRBV12-3/TRBV12-4
clone size: -

CDR3 DNA: TGTGCCAGCAGTGTTGAAAATGAGCAGTTCTTC
CDR3 protein: CASSVENEQFF
J gene: TRBJ2-1
D gene: -
V gene: TRBV2
clone size: many

CDR3 DNA: TGTGCCAGCAGCCCGAGTAATGAGCAGTTCTTC
CDR3 protein: CASSPSNEQFF
J gene: TRBJ2-1
D gene: -
V gene: TRBV18
clone size: many